The T cell receptor (beta chain) under discussion was sequenced for a study of T cell responses to AZD1222 COVID-19 vaccine (dated by TCRdb to the early 2020s). About the investigation overall: A total of just over 230 trial participants underwent TCR sequencing, of whom 207 had received two doses of AZD1222 and some 26 had received two doses of the MenACWY control vaccine. Trial participants were enrolled by age into subgroups of 18-55, 56-69 and 70-plus years, and about 150, 27 and 61 TCR-sequenced participants, respectively, were included in these subgroups.

Points the paper makes about the study in general: Only 5 to 7 AZD1222 recipients were SARS-CoV-2 seropositive at baseline, limiting conclusions about previously exposed vaccinees. Participants were mostly white British, with more females than males. The authors suggested clonal diversity may have been underestimated. In the small 56-69-year group, the increase in depth fell short of significance, most likely because of low power. A significant rise in spike-specific TCR breadth and depth was observed after two AZD1222 doses relative to day 0 and relative to MenACWY recipients. Vaccine-associated CD4 TCRs spanned the whole spike protein, with dominant responses in regions 160-218 and 743-854. Because no samples from the day 14 peak response were available, repertoires could be characterized only after the peak T cell response. Reportedly, almost half of the unique spike-specific TCRs recognized epitopes lying outside the regions that are mutated in the B.1.351 and B.1.1.7 variants.

The intended sense of this specimen's time point label: about 28 days (+/-7) after the second vaccine dose. This sample's treatment or condition label indicates: meningococcal conjugate vaccine given as trial control. Vaccinee samples were obtained from the UK trials COV001 and COV002, which included a single-blind randomized controlled phase 2/3 trial of AZD1222 (ChAdOx1 nCoV-19) in healthy adults. For TCRbeta chain sequencing, PBMC samples were collected from trial participants at day 0 and at day 28 after the second dose. As regards this clone: Its antigen is not yet known. Base qualities are missing; no much larger clone stands one base away.

The CDR3 regions of human TCRbeta chains were subjected to immunosequencing. The paper's data handling went like this. TCRs in the repertoires were compared against a reference library of SARS-CoV-2-specific TCRs that had been generated with the MIRA antigen-specificity platform. Breadth meant the fraction of unique TCRs that were SARS-CoV-2-associated, whereas depth meant the fraction of total T cells that were SARS-CoV-2-associated. Using the MIRA data, each spike-specific TCR was mapped to the spike region that the TCR reacts to and placed in a CD4 or CD8 class. Log10-transformed breadth and depth values were compared by one-way ANOVA with Sidak's multiple comparisons tests. This immuneACCESS table, as held by TCRdb, lists in-frame sequences with V and J called but not all clones. Of the missing ones, under half trace to an unresolved V gene in checked studies; the others have no known cause. The DNA was the basis for D and trimming; V, J and clone size are from that table. Here the sample has 69,000 or so clones; more than 75% occur a single time. More than 4.5% of the sample is in the top ten clones.

Source: peripheral blood, taken 28 days after the second dose of the MenACWY control vaccine. The sequence was obtained from an adult who received the MenACWY meningococcal vaccine as a control.

Here the CDR3 is given as CASSSQGGYTF. The nucleotide sequence is given as TGTGCCAGCAGTTCACAGGGGGGCTACACCTTC. The V and J genes are TRBV28 and TRBJ1-2; TRBD1 matches 7 bases in the middle. The germline V gene yields MDHEN for CDR1 and SYDVKM for CDR2. Trimming removed 4 bases from V and 8 bases from J; the gene matches leave 1 base unexplained. The CDR3 runs 11 residues from the cysteine to the phenylalanine. Solely the CDR3 DNA is kept, with 33 bases framed from the first base.